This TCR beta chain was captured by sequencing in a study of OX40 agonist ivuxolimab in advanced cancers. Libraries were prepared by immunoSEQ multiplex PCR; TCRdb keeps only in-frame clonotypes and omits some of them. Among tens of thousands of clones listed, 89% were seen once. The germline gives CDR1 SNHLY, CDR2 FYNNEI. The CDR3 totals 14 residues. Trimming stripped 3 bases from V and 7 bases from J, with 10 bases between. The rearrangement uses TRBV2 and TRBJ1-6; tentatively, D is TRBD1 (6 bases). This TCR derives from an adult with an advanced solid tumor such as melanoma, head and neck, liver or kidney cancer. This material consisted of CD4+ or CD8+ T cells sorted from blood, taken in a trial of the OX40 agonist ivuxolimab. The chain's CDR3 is CASSDTGRNSPLHF. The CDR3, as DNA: TGTGCCAGCAGTGATACAGGGCGAAATTCACCCCTCCACTTT.